This is a list of T cell receptor beta chains from one sample in a study of blood T cell repertoires in COVID-19. This table comes from immunoSEQ multiplex PCR, and its TCRdb copy is limited to in-frame clones, with some not included. In the table there are around 300,000 clones, under 90% of which are singletons. Sequencing was carried out using PBMCs or T cells enriched from blood (not recorded which). The receptors originated from a woman aged 30 to 39 who had recovered from COVID-19. The CDR3 runs from the conserved cysteine through the conserved F or W. D genes are given only for firm matches.

V	J	D	CDR3
TRBV19	TRBJ2-5	-	CASSMGVRGRRETQYF
TRBV5-8	TRBJ2-5	TRBD1	CASSLGQGGQETQYF
TRBV15	TRBJ1-3	TRBD1	CATSRDPGTGGKTIYF
TRBV19	TRBJ1-2	TRBD1	CASSRDRGLYGYTF
TRBV4-3	TRBJ1-2	-	CASSQDIGNYGYTF
TRBV27	TRBJ2-1	-	CASSRPGLINEQFF
TRBV5-1	TRBJ1-6	-	CASSFTGDSSYNSPLHF
TRBV6-5	TRBJ1-1	TRBD1	CASSSQGAYTEAFF
TRBV27	TRBJ2-3	-	CASSLYTDSRDTQYF
TRBV19	TRBJ1-1	-	CASRLTGRAFF
TRBV4-2	TRBJ2-1	-	CASSQVRGFSYNEQFF
TRBV20-1	TRBJ2-1	-	CSASTGVVYNEQFF
TRBV28	TRBJ1-6	TRBD1	CASSFLQPTGAHHSPLHF
TRBV27	TRBJ2-5	-	CASSLRRGQETQYF
TRBV6-6	TRBJ2-1	-	CASRASEDYSYNEQFF
TRBV4-1	TRBJ2-3	TRBD1	CASRPGGLGTDTQYF
TRBV7-2	TRBJ1-5	-	CASSFYGGEQPQHF
TRBV2	TRBJ1-5	TRBD1	CASKTGGNQPQHF
TRBV29-1	TRBJ1-1	-	CSGTRSVTDTEAFF
TRBV18	TRBJ2-5	-	CASSPEPLGGTGRKTQYF
TRBV27	TRBJ2-7	-	CASSSEVSYEQYF
TRBV29-1	TRBJ1-1	-	CSVTRGNTEAFF